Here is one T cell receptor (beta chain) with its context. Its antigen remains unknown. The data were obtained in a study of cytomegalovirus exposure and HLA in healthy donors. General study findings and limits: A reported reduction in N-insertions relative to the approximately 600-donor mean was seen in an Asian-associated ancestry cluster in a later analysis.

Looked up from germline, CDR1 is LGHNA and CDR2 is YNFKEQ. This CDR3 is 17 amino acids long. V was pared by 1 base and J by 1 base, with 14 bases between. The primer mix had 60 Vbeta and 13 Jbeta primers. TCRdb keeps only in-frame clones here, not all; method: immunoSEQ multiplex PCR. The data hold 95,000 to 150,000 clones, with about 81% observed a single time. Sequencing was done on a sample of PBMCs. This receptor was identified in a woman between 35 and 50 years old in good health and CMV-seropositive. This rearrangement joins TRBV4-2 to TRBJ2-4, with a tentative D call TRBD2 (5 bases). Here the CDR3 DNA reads TGTGCCAGCAGCCAAGCCCAACTAGATTCGGCCAAAAACATTCAGTACTTC. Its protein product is CASSQAQLDSAKNIQYF.